This T cell receptor beta chain originates from a study of cytomegalovirus exposure and HLA in healthy donors. Study-level background: The same platform was used for the 120 validation repertoires and the 650 to 800 first-cohort repertoires, a later analysis reported.

Sequencing used immunoSEQ multiplex PCR; TCRdb keeps in-frame clones, though not all of them. The data contain roughly 200,000 clones, 80% to 85% of them singletons. The study, taken as a whole, reports: Cytomegalovirus association was assigned to approximately 160 TCR beta chains. Published work reported that the classifier diagnosed cytomegalovirus status with high specificity and sensitivity. Despite most TCR sequences being rare, some public TCRs occurred in many donors.

Between the trimmed V and J ends, which lost 3 bases and 6 bases, there was a span of 16 bases. In germline, CDR1 is SGHDT, CDR2 YYEEEE. CDR3 length equals 15 residues. As concerns this clone: Its antigen is unknown.

The chain links TRBV5-6 to TRBJ2-1; TRBD2 might be the D (6 bases). Sample: PBMCs. This clonotype originated in a woman younger than 30 in good health and CMV-seropositive. The CDR3 reads CASSYWGLSPNEQFF. The CDR3 region has the DNA TGTGCCAGCAGCTATTGGGGACTCTCCCCCAATGAGCAGTTCTTC.